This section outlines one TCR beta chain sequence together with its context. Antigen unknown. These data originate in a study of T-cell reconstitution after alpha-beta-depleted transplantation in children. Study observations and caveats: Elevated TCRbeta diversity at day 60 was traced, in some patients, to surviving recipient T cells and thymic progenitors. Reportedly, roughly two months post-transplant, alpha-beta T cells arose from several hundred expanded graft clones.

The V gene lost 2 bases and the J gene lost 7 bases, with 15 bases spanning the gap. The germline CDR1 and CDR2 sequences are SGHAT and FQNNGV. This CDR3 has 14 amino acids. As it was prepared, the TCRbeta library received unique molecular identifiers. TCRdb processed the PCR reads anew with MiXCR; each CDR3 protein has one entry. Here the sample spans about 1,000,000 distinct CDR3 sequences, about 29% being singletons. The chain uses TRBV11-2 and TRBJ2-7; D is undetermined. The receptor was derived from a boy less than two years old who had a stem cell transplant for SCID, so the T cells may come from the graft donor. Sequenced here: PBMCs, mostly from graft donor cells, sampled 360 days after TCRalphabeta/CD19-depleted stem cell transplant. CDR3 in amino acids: CASSLNGRLEEQYF. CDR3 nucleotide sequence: TGTGCCAGCAGCTTAAATGGCAGACTTGAAGAGCAGTACTTC.